This T cell receptor beta chain appears in the sequencing data of a study of T-cell memory formation after mild COVID-19. Overall study findings and caveats: SARS-CoV-2 specificity of second-wave clones peaking day 37 was unconfirmed.

The CDR3 has 12 residues. The germline gives CDR1 SGHTA, CDR2 FQGNSA. Trimming left V 8 bases short and J 6 bases short, with 12 bases between. This clonotype was found a few times. Antigen unknown. TCRdb re-derived calls from the 5' RACE reads in MiXCR, one entry per CDR3 protein. This table holds just over 300,000 distinct CDR3 sequences, 19% found once. The material sequenced was PBMCs or a T cell subset sorted from them (not recorded which). The genes are TRBV7-2 and TRBJ2-3; D is tentatively TRBD1 or TRBD2 (6 bases each). This sequence was found in a man between 18 and 29 years old who had mild COVID-19 (a few samples of this study predate the infection). Cell type and time point are not known. This chain's CDR3 is CASWGDTDTQYF. The CDR3 DNA sequence: TGTGCCAGCTGGGGGGACACGGATACGCAGTATTTT.